This T cell receptor beta chain originates from a study of control samples from healthy donors and cancer patients. The CDR3 runs 9 residues. Trimming cost V 6 bases and J 4 bases, with 4 bases left between them. The germline V gene has CDR1 DFQATT and CDR2 SNEGSKA (reference sequence). Generated by immunoSEQ multiplex PCR, the TCRdb table keeps only in-frame clones and is missing some. This sample yields 25,000 or so clones, of which approximately 85% are seen a single time; 6.5% to 7% belongs to the top ten. The receptor's source is a woman aged 60-75 years with head and neck cancer. Sequenced: PBMCs. This rearrangement joins TRBV20-1 to TRBJ2-7; D unclear. The CDR3 nucleotides are TGCAGTGCGATGTACGAGCAGTACTTC. Amino acids: CSAMYEQYF.